This T cell receptor beta chain was obtained from a study of cytomegalovirus exposure and HLA in healthy donors. About the research overall: There were 300 to 400 genotyped donors. Of these, 75% to 85% fell in the genetic ancestry cluster associated with self-reported Caucasian donors.

Judged by abundance, this clone is medium-sized (0.01 to 0.1%). Its specificity is not known. This CDR3 comprises 13 residues. Germline values: CDR1 LGHNA, CDR2 YNFKEQ. The V and J ends lost 0 bases and 5 bases respectively, with 5 bases between them. Overall study findings and caveats: It was only CMV serostatus that was available as immune exposure information. Rare TCR sequences predominated, though certain public TCRs were found in many donors.

Amplification used 60 Vbeta primers and 13 Jbeta primers. Libraries were prepared by immunoSEQ multiplex PCR; TCRdb keeps only in-frame clonotypes and omits some of them. The sample shows some 160,000 clones, 65% to 85% of them seen only once. Sequenced sample: PBMCs. This TCR was recovered from a man aged 55 to 69 in good health and CMV-seronegative. This chain uses TRBV4-2 with TRBJ1-5; D possibly corresponds to TRBD1 (5 bases). The CDR3 nucleotides read TGTGCCAGCAGCCAAGAGGGGCATCAGCCCCAGCATTTT. It codes for CASSQEGHQPQHF.